Each of the 19 T cell receptor beta chains below was sequenced from the same sample in a study of T cells in Graves' hyperthyroidism and ophthalmopathy. Amplification yielded TCR beta CDR3 regions, with RNA transcripts as the source. HTBI primers were employed in a first-round RT-PCR of the TCR CDR3. TCRdb re-called the multiplex PCR reads through MiXCR, storing one row per CDR3 protein. The table records some 690,000 distinct CDR3 sequences, about 18% of them present only once. Material for sequencing was blood. The receptors shown here come from a middle-aged man with Graves' hyperthyroidism.

The rearrangement uses TRBV7-9 and TRBJ2-5, with unresolved D. The CDR3 is 15 residues long. V was trimmed by 0 bases and J by 0 bases, leaving 8 bases between them. Germline lookup yields CDR1 SEHNR and CDR2 FQNEAQ (reference sequence). The CDR3 DNA follows: TGTGCCAGCAGCTTAGCGCTTCGGTACCAAGAGACCCAGTACTTC. Protein product: CASSLALRYQETQYF.

There are many counts of this clonotype. V and J are TRBV4-1 and TRBJ2-3; possibly TRBD2 for D (6 bases). The germline V and J ends were trimmed by 4 bases and 0 bases, with 11 bases remaining between them. In germline, CDR1 is MGHRA, CDR2 YSYEKL. The CDR3 has 15 amino acids. The CDR3 protein is CASSRSGESTDTQYF. CDR3 bases: TGCGCCAGCAGCCGTTCGGGGGAAAGCACAGATACGCAGTATTTT.

The chain carries TRBV5-5 and TRBJ2-2; D is tentatively TRBD1 or TRBD2 (5 bases each). Trimming pared 2 bases from V and 5 bases from J, leaving 19 bases between. Germline CDR1 and CDR2: SGHKS and YYEKEE (reference sequence). The CDR3 has 17 amino acids. CDR3 DNA: TGTGCCAGCAGCTTTCACCGGGACCTCCCGAGGACCGGGGAGCTGTTTTTT. It codes for CASSFHRDLPRTGELFF.

J is TRBJ2-3 and V is TRBV27; 13 nucleotides match TRBD2. The V gene end was trimmed by 4 bases and the J gene end by 6 bases; junction bases not matched to a gene: 4. The CDR3 extends over 15 amino acids. The germline V gene has CDR1 MNHEY and CDR2 SMNVEV (reference sequence). CDR3 region: CASSWTSGSFDTQYF. The CDR3 DNA follows: TGTGCCAGCAGTTGGACTAGCGGGAGTTTTGATACGCAGTATTTT.

This clonotype was recorded a few times. The genes are TRBV12-5 and TRBJ2-5, with D possibly TRBD2 on 5 matching bases. This CDR3 comprises 13 residues. V was shortened by 9 bases and J by 3 bases, with 14 bases between the two germline ends. The V gene's germline CDR1 is LGHNT and CDR2 FRNRAP. The CDR3 DNA is TGTGCTAGCTTAGAGGGCGGAGAAGAGACCCAGTACTTC. This translates into CASLEGGEETQYF.

This clonotype was detected a few times. This chain uses TRBV6-1 with TRBJ1-5, with D perhaps matching TRBD1 (6 bases). The CDR3 consists of 16 residues. Germline V lookup: CDR1 MNHNS, CDR2 SASEGT. The V end lost 5 bases, the J end lost 4 bases, and 18 bases lay between the germline ends. CDR3 residues: CASSISGTSVNQPQHF. As DNA, the CDR3 is TGTGCCAGCAGTATTTCCGGGACATCTGTTAATCAGCCCCAGCATTTT.

The sample holds many counts of this clonotype. The chain employs TRBV6-2 or TRBV6-3 and TRBJ2-7, with 8 nucleotides matching TRBD2. The length of the CDR3 is 13 residues. Per the germline V gene, CDR1 is MNHEY and CDR2 is SVGEGT. V lost 6 bases and J lost 3; bases outside the gene matches: 4. The CDR3 protein is CASRGSGSYEQYF. The CDR3 DNA reads as TGTGCCAGCAGGGGCAGCGGGAGCTACGAGCAGTACTTC.

This clonotype occurred many times. The CDR3 coding sequence is TGTGCCAGCAGCCAAGGGACAGCCCCCTACGAGCAGTACTTC. It codes for CASSQGTAPYEQYF. This chain links TRBV3-1 with TRBJ2-7, with D possibly being TRBD1 (6 bases). Germline CDR1 is LGHDT and CDR2 is YNNKEL (reference sequence). The V end was cut by 1 base, the J end by 2 bases, with 9 bases between. The CDR3 is 14 amino acids.

V usage is TRBV5-1 and J usage is TRBJ2-1; 8 bases are shared with TRBD2. CDR1 and CDR2 from the germline V gene are SGHRS and YFSETQ. The CDR3 sequence is 16 residues long. The V segment lost 5 bases and the J segment 9 bases; nucleotides outside the gene matches: 16. CDR3 amino acids: CASSLSPGLGMGEQFF. CDR3 nucleotide sequence: TGCGCCAGCAGTCTATCCCCGGGACTAGGGATGGGTGAGCAGTTCTTC.

This clonotype was observed many times. The rearrangement links TRBV10-3 to TRBJ1-2, with a possible D match to TRBD1 (6 bases). The CDR3 runs to 14 residues. V was trimmed by 2 bases and J by 4 bases, leaving 11 bases between them. CDR1 and CDR2 (germline): ENHRY, SYGVKD. The CDR3, as DNA: TGTGCCATCAGTGAGGGACAGTCATTCTATGGCTACACCTTC. It is translated as CAISEGQSFYGYTF.

This clonotype was seen only a few times. The rearrangement links TRBV6-1 to TRBJ1-5; TRBD1 might be the D (5 bases). Per germline, CDR1 MNHNS and CDR2 SASEGT. This CDR3 region has 15 residues. Trimming took off 1 base at V and 4 bases at J, with 11 bases between the two ends. The CDR3: CASSEGSGWNQPQHF. CDR3 bases: TGTGCCAGCAGTGAAGGTTCAGGGTGGAATCAGCCCCAGCATTTT.

There are many counts of this clonotype. The rearrangement joins TRBV27 to TRBJ2-1; D is perhaps TRBD1 (5 bases). Germline V gene lookup returns CDR1 MNHEY and CDR2 SMNVEV (reference sequence). Trimming removed 5 bases from V and 6 bases from J, with 17 bases in between. The CDR3 consists of 15 residues. Here the CDR3 reads CASSHTEQAGNEQFF. CDR3 in DNA: TGTGCCAGCAGTCACACAGAACAGGCCGGCAATGAGCAGTTCTTC.

The table lists this clonotype with many counts. CDR3 loop: CASSYVQGPYEQYF. The DNA for the CDR3 is TGTGCCAGCAGTTACGTACAGGGACCCTACGAGCAGTACTTC. The genes are TRBV12-3 or TRBV12-4 and TRBJ2-7, with D possibly being TRBD1 (6 bases). Trimming pared 4 bases from V and 2 bases from J, leaving 12 bases between. The CDR3 covers 14 residues.

This clonotype was seen a handful of times. The chain employs TRBV20-1 and TRBJ2-3; 7 bases are shared with TRBD1. Per germline, CDR1 DFQATT and CDR2 SNEGSKA (reference sequence). The CDR3 totals 15 residues. The ends lost 6 bases at V and 2 bases at J; junction bases unmatched: 11. CDR3 sequence: CSAATGYPPTDTQYF. Written as DNA, the CDR3 is TGCAGTGCGGCGACAGGGTACCCACCCACAGATACGCAGTATTTT.

This clonotype was counted at least ten times. V gene TRBV19 combines with J gene TRBJ1-1, with D unresolved. The germline V and J ends were trimmed by 3 bases and 1 base, with 6 bases remaining between them. The V gene's germline CDR1 is LNHDA and CDR2 SQIVND (reference sequence). The CDR3 has 13 residues. CDR3: CASSILRNTEAFF. CDR3 DNA sequence: TGTGCCAGTAGTATCCTACGGAACACTGAAGCTTTCTTT.

This clonotype was observed at least ten times. The rearrangement uses TRBV28 and TRBJ1-2, with TRBD1 matching over 7 bases. Trimming at V came to 4 bases and at J to 2 bases, leaving 4 bases not matched to a gene. CDR3 size: 14 residues. Germline V gene lookup returns CDR1 MDHEN and CDR2 SYDVKM. Here the CDR3 DNA reads TGTGCCAGCAGTTCGACAGGGCCGAACTATGGCTACACCTTC. Translated, it gives CASSSTGPNYGYTF.

This clonotype was recorded at least ten times. The chain employs TRBV27 and TRBJ2-1; the D gene is possibly TRBD2 (5 bases). Germline CDR1 MNHEY, CDR2 SMNVEV (reference sequence). The CDR3 has 16 residues. V shed 2 bases and J shed 0 bases, with 11 bases lying between them. The CDR3 DNA sequence: TGTGCCAGCAGTTTAATAGCGAGAAGCTCCTACAATGAGCAGTTCTTC. This codes for CASSLIARSSYNEQFF.

This clonotype appeared many times. The V and J genes are TRBV29-1 and TRBJ2-7, with D maybe TRBD2 (5 bases). The CDR3 has 13 residues. Germline V gene sequence: CDR1 SQVTM, CDR2 ANQGSEA. Between the trimmed V and J ends, which lost 1 base and 6 bases, there was a span of 13 bases. Here the CDR3 reads CSVEAGPAGEQYF. The CDR3 DNA reads as TGCAGCGTTGAAGCTGGCCCCGCGGGCGAGCAGTACTTC.

The chain's CDR3 is CASSLHIGSDTGELFF. The CDR3, as DNA: TGTGCCAGCAGCCTCCACATCGGGAGTGATACCGGGGAGCTGTTTTTT. The chain carries TRBV3-1 and TRBJ2-2, with D perhaps TRBD2 (6 bases). There are 16 residues in the CDR3. The V gene's germline CDR1 is LGHDT and CDR2 YNNKEL (reference sequence). V was trimmed by 4 bases and J by 5 bases, leaving 17 bases between them.